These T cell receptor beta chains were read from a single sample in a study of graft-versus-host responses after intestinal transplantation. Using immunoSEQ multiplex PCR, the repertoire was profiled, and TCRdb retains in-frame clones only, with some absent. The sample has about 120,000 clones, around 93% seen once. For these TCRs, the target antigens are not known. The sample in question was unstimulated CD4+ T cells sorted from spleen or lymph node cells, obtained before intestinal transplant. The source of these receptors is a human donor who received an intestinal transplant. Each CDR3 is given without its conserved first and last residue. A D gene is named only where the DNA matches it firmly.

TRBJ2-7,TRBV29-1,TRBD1,SVEPGQGREQY
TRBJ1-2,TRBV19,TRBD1,ASSIHRDRGFYGYT
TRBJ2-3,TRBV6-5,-,ASSRQMGVSDTQY
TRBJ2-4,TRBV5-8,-,ASSLGQLAKNIQY
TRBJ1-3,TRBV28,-,ASSQPGRRNTIY
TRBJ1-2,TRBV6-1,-,ASSESYSIGYT
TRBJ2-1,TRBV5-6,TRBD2,ASSFGLTSGYNEQF
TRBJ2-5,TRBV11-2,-,ASSFLQETQY
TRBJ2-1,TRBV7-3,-,ASSLDSGIYNEQF
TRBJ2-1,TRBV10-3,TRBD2,AISESIPGGRANEQF
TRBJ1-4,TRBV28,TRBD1,ASSPDRGKGNEKLF
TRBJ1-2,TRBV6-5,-,ASSYSPAGSLGGYT
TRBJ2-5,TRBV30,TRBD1,AWKGQYSQETQY
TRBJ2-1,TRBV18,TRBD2,ASSPSGSEQF
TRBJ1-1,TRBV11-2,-,ASSLLSVRTTEAF
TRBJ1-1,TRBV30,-,ACYGIYRNTEAF
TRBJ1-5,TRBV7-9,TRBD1,ASSLYTGGNQPQH
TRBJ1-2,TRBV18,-,ASSPISGSYNYGYT
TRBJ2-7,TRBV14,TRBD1,ASSLTGAYEQY
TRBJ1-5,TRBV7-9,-,ASSLGQFNQPQH
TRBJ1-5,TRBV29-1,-,SATTGTHNQPQH
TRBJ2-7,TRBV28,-,ASSPSDRYEQY
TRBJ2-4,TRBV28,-,ASRTGPLNIQY
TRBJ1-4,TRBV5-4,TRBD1,ASSQGQGRVGEKLF
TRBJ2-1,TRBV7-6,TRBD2,ASSSTGGGRGNEQF
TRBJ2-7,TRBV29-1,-,SVGVDSSYEQY
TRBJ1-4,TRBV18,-,ASSPGSQNEKLF
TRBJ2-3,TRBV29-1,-,SVSRVEGTDTQY
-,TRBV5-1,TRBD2,ASSLVTSGRRYEQY
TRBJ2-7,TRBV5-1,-,ASSFAGTTGEQY